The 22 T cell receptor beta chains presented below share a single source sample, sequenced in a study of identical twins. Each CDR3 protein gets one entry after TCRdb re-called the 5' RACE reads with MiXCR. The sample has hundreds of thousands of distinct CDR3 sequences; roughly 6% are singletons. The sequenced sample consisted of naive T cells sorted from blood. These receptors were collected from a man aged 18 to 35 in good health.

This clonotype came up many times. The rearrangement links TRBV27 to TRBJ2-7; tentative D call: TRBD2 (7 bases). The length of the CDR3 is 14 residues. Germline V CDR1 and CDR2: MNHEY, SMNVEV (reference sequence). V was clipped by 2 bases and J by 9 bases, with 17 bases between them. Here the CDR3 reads CASSLGLEGVRQYF. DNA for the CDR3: TGTGCCAGCAGTTTAGGACTAGAGGGGGTAAGGCAGTACTTC.

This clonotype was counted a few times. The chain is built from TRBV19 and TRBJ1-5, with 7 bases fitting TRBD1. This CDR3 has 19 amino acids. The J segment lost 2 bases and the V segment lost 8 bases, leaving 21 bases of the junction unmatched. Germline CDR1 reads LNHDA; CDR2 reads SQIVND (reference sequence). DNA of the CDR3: TGTGCCAGTGATATGAGAAGACAGGGAAAGTGGGTAGGCAATCAGCCCCAGCATTTT. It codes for CASDMRRQGKWVGNQPQHF.

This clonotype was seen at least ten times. CDR3 in DNA: TGTGCCAGCAGTCCAGGAACCCCGAAAGAGACCCAGTACTTC. Amino acid sequence: CASSPGTPKETQYF. The V call is TRBV12-3 or TRBV12-4, the J call TRBJ2-5; D not resolved. The CDR3 totals 14 residues. Trimming shortened V by 5 bases and J by 3 bases, and 13 bases separated the two germline ends.

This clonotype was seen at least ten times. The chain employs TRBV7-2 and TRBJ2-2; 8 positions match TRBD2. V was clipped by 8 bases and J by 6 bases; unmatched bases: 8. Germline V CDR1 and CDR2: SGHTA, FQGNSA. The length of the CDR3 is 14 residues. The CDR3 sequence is CASSEGLGAGELFF. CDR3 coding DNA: TGTGCCAGCTCGGAGGGACTAGGGGCCGGGGAGCTGTTTTTT.

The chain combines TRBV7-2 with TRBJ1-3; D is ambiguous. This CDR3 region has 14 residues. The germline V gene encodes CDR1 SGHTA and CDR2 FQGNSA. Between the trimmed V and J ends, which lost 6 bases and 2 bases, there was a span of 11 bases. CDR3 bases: TGTGCCAGCAGACGACCCGGTGCTGGAAACACCATATATTTT. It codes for CASRRPGAGNTIYF.

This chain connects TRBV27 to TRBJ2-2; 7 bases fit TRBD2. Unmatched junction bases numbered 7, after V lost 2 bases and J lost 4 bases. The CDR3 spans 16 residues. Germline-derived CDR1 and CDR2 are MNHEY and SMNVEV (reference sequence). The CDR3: CASSLIGGSGTGELFF. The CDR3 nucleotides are TGTGCCAGCAGTTTAATCGGCGGGAGCGGCACCGGGGAGCTGTTTTTT.

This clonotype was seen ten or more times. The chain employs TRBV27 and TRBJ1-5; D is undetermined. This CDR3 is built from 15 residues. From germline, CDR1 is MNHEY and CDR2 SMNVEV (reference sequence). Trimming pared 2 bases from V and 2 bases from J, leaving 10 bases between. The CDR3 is CASSLTNQGNQPQHF. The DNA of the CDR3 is TGTGCCAGCAGTTTAACTAACCAAGGCAATCAGCCCCAGCATTTT.

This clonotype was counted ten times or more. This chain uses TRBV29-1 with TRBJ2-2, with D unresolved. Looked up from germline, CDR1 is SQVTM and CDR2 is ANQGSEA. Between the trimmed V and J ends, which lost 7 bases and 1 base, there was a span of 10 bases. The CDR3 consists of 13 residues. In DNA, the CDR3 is TGCAGCGGAACGTGGAAGAACACCGGGGAGCTGTTTTTT. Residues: CSGTWKNTGELFF.

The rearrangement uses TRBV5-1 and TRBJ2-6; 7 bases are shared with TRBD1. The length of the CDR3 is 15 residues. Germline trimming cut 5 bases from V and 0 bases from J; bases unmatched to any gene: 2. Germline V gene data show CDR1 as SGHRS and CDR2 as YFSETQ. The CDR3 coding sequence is TGCGCCAGCAGACGACAGGGCTCTGGGGCCAACGTCCTGACTTTC. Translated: CASRRQGSGANVLTF.

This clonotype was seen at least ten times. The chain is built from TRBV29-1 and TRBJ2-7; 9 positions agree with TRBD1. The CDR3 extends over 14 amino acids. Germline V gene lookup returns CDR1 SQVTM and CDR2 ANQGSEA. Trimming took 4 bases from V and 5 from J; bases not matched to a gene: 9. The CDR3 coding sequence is TGCAGCGTTGGGACAGGGGCAATTTCCGACGAGCAGTACTTC. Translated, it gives CSVGTGAISDEQYF.

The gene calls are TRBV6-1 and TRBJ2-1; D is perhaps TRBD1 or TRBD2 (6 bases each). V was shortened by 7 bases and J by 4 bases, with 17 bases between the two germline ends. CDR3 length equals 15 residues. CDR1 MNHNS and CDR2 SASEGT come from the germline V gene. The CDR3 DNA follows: TGTGCCAGCATCAAGGGGGAGGTGGGTTACAATGAGCAGTTCTTC. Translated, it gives CASIKGEVGYNEQFF.

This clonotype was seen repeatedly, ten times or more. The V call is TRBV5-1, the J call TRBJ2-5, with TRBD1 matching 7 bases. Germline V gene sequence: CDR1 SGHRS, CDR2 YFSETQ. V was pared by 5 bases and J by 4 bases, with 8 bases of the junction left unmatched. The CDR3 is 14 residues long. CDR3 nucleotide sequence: TGCGCCAGCAGTTTCTCTCGACAGGGAGAGACCCAGTACTTC. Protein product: CASSFSRQGETQYF.

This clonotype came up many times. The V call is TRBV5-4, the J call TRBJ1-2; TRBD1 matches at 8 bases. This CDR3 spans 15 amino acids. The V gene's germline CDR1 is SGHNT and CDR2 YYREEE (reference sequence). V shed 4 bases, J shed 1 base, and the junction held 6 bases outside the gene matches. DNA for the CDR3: TGTGCCAGCAGCCGTCAGGGGGCGCTTAACTATGGCTACACCTTC. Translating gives CASSRQGALNYGYTF.

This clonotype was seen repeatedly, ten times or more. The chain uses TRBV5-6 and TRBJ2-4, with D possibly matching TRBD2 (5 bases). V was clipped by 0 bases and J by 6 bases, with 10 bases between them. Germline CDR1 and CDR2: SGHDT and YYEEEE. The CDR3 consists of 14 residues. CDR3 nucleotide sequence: TGTGCCAGCAGCTTGGAGGCCGGGATAAACATTCAGTACTTC. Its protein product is CASSLEAGINIQYF.

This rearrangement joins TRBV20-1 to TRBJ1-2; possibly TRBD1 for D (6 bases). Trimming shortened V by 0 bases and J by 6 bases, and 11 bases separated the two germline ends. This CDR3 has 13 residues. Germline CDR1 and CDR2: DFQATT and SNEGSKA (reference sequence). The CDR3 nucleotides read TGCAGTGCTAGAGATGACAGGATTCATGGCTACACCTTC. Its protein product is CSARDDRIHGYTF.

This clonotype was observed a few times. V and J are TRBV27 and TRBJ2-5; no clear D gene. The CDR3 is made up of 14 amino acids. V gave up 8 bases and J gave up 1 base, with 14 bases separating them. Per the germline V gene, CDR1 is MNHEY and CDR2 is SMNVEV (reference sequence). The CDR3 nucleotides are TGTGCCAGCCGACTCAGTTTAGCCCAAGAGACCCAGTACTTC. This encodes CASRLSLAQETQYF.

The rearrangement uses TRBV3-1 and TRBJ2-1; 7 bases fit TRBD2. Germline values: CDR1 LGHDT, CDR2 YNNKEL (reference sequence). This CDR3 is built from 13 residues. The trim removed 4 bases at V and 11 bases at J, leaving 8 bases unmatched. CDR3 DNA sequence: TGTGCCAGCAGCCCTCCGCCTGGGACTAAGCAGTTCTTC. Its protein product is CASSPPPGTKQFF.

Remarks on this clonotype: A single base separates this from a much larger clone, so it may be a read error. The CDR3 DNA reads as TGTGCCACCAGCAGAGGAGGGGTAGAGTCCCAGACCCAGCATTTT. As protein: CATSRGGVESQTQHF. The chain is built from TRBV15 and TRBJ1-5; D perhaps matches TRBD1 (5 bases). Germline lookup yields CDR1 LNHNV and CDR2 YYDKDF (reference sequence). The CDR3 has 15 residues. Trimming removed 1 base at V and 11 bases at J, with 18 bases between. Full variable domain (missing parts from reference TRBV15 and TRBJ1-5): DAMVIQNPRYQVTQFGKPVTLSCSQTLNHNVMYWYQQKSSQAPKLLFHYYDKDFNNEADTPDNFQSRRPNTSFCFLDIRSPGLGDTAMYLCATSRGGVESQTQHFGDGTRLSIL.

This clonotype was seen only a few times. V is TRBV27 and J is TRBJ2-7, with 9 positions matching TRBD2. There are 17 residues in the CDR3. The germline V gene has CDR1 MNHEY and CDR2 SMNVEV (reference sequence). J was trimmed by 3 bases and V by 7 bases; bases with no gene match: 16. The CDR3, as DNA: TGTGCCAGCAATCCCACTCCAGCTAGCGGGATAATCTACGAGCAGTACTTC. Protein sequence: CASNPTPASGIIYEQYF.

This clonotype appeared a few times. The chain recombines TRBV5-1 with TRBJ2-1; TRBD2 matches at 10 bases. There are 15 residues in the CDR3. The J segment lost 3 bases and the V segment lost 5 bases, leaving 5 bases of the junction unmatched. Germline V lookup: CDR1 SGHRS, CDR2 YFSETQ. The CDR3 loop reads CASRSGTSDYNEQFF. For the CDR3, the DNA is TGCGCCAGCAGGTCCGGGACTAGCGACTACAATGAGCAGTTCTTC.

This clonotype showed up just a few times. CDR3 nucleotide sequence: TGTGCCAGCAGCTTATCGGATTCCAGGACAGATACGCAGTATTTT. Protein sequence: CASSLSDSRTDTQYF. The chain employs TRBV7-9 and TRBJ2-3; D call uncertain. Germline loops: CDR1 SEHNR, CDR2 FQNEAQ (reference sequence). Trimming shortened V by 2 bases and J by 3 bases, and 12 bases separated the two germline ends. This CDR3 contains 15 residues. The whole variable domain, remainder taken from reference TRBV7-9 and TRBJ2-3, is DTGVSQNPRHKITKRGQNVTFRCDPISEHNRLYWYRQTLGQGPEFLTYFQNEAQLEKSRLLSDRFSAERPKGSFSTLEIQRTEQGDSAMYLCASSLSDSRTDTQYFGPGTRLTVL.

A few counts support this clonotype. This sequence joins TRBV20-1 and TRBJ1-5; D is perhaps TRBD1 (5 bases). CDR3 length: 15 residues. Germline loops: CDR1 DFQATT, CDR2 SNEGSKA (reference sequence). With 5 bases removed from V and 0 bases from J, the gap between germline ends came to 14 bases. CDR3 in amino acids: CSASRDRDSNQPQHF. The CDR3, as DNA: TGCAGTGCTTCTCGCGACAGAGATAGCAATCAGCCCCAGCATTTT.